This entry concerns a single TCR beta chain. Its target is not known. Though probably carrying unrecorded immune exposures, donors were nominally healthy at sampling. The data were obtained in a study of cytomegalovirus exposure and HLA in healthy donors. Study results and limitations: Presence/absence comparisons presumed near-even sequencing depth among donors. Later analysis found that TCR beta chains associated with HLA were more clonally expanded than other, equally common chains. Later on, an analysis tied approximately 15,000 TCR beta sequences to HLA alleles at 0.05 false discovery rate.

13 Jbeta primers and 60 Vbeta primers were used for the PCR. TCRdb's table, derived via immunoSEQ multiplex PCR, lists solely in-frame clones and lacks some. The data hold about 200,000 clones, with around three quarters observed a single time. Germline lookup yields CDR1 MGHDK and CDR2 SYGVNS. This CDR3 region has 17 residues. The V segment lost 5 bases and the J segment 3 bases; nucleotides outside the gene matches: 10. This clonotype originated in a young man in good health and CMV-seronegative. V usage is TRBV25-1 and J usage is TRBJ2-3; TRBD2 matches 11 bases. Source material: PBMCs. This CDR3 reads CASSQSGASGRTDTQYF. CDR3 DNA: TGTGCCAGCAGTCAATCCGGGGCTAGCGGGAGGACAGATACGCAGTATTTT.